This T cell receptor (beta chain) was sequenced in a study of T-cell memory formation after mild COVID-19. Study outcomes and limitations: The appearance of some responding clones in pre-infection memory suggested that cross-reactive memory joined.

5'RACE with constant-segment primers yielded barcoded, UMI-tagged TCR alpha and TCR beta cDNA libraries. TCRdb re-called the 5' RACE reads with MiXCR, one entry per CDR3 protein. There are 400,000 to 500,000 distinct CDR3 sequences in the sample; 24% occur only once, and around 8.8% lies in the top ten. V lost 0 bases and J lost 12, with 11 bases in between. The CDR3 has 13 residues. Germline V CDR1 and CDR2: LGHDT, YNNKEL (reference sequence). To note about this clonotype: Its specificity is not known.

The V gene is TRBV3-1, the J gene TRBJ1-4, with TRBD1 as a possible D gene (5 bases). The clonotype comes from an adult woman who had mild COVID-19 (a few samples of this study predate the infection). Cell type and time point are not known. The sequencing sample was made of PBMCs or a T cell subset sorted from them (not recorded which). Here the CDR3 reads CASSQEPGGELFF. CDR3 in DNA: TGTGCCAGCAGCCAAGAACCGGGGGGGGAACTGTTTTTT.